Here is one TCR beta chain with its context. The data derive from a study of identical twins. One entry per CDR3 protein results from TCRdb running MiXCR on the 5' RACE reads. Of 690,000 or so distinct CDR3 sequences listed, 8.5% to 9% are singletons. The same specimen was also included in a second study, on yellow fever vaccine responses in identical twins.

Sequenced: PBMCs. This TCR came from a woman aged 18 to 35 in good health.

The DNA for the CDR3 is TGCGCCAGCAGCCAATCCAGCCGGACGGACACAGATACGCAGTATTTT. This gives the protein CASSQSSRTDTDTQYF. This chain connects TRBV4-3 to TRBJ2-3; D remains ambiguous. CDR3 size: 16 residues. The germline V gene has CDR1 LGHNA and CDR2 YSLEER. Trimming removed 2 bases at V and 2 bases at J, with 14 bases between.